This T cell receptor (beta chain) came from a study of long-term antiretroviral therapy in people with HIV. Looking at the study overall: Earliest sampling preceded the 2015 immediate-ART recommendation by about a decade.

immunoSEQ v3.0 was run at survey level. TCRdb's table, derived via immunoSEQ multiplex PCR, lists solely in-frame clones and lacks some. The sample consists of about 39,000 clones, approximately 85% of them appearing once. The junction had 0 bases not matched to a gene; V was cut back by 2 bases and J by 4 bases. The CDR3 loop spans 14 amino acids. Looked up from germline, CDR1 is SGHTA and CDR2 is FQGTGA. Whole-study findings and limits: HIV repertoires showed narrower CDR3 length ranges than controls. Adherence to ART, viral resistance and therapy changes lacked any data.

A word on this clone: Its antigen is unidentified.

The sample in question was unsorted PBMCs, obtained 3.1 years after starting antiretroviral therapy. The chain employs TRBV7-3 and TRBJ2-1, with 9 bases fitting TRBD2. The sequence derives from a woman aged 45-65 years with HIV. Here the CDR3 reads CASSLAGGYNEQFF. CDR3 DNA: TGTGCCAGCAGCTTAGCGGGGGGGTACAATGAGCAGTTCTTC.